Detailed here is one T cell receptor (beta chain). What it binds is not known. Profiled with immunoSEQ multiplex PCR; TCRdb holds only in-frame clones, not every one. The sample lists tens of thousands of clones; 70% to 90% were seen once. Trimming took off 5 bases at V and 7 bases at J, with 12 bases between the two ends. Germline V gene sequence: CDR1 MRHNA, CDR2 SNTAGT. This CDR3 contains 13 residues. This sample was included in a study of OX40 agonist ivuxolimab in advanced cancers. Study-wide context: Patients took ivuxolimab, an agonistic anti-OX40 (CD134) antibody.

Overall study findings and caveats: Among T cells, CD8+ cells averaged more expanded clones than CD4+ cells.

This receptor was obtained from an adult with an advanced solid tumor such as melanoma, head and neck, liver or kidney cancer. This chain links TRBV6-4 with TRBJ1-5, with D possibly matching TRBD1 (5 bases). The starting material was CD4+ or CD8+ T cells sorted from blood, obtained in a trial of the OX40 agonist ivuxolimab. This chain's CDR3 is CASSSQGGQPQHF. The CDR3 coding sequence is TGTGCCAGCAGTTCCCAGGGCGGGCAGCCCCAGCATTTT.